The 23 T cell receptor beta chains listed next were all sequenced from one sample in a study of T cells of healthy individuals listed by TCRdb under 2018. Libraries were built with 5' RACE. These reads were obtained on an Illumina MiSeq. The raw public data were reprocessed by TCRdb itself: fastp quality trimming at Q25, MiXCR clonotype calling, in-frame beta chains only. Every distinct CDR3 protein forms one entry, paired with its most common genes and DNA. The sample includes around 98,000 distinct CDR3 sequences, with around 17% observed a single time. About 6.2% of the sample rests with the top ten. Receptors originate from a human donor in good health.

This clonotype showed up just a few times. The chain combines TRBV5-6 with TRBJ2-3, with D perhaps TRBD2 (7 bases). CDR1 SGHDT and CDR2 YYEEEE come from the germline V gene. Trimming cost V 3 bases and J 5 bases, with 16 bases left between them. This CDR3 has 15 residues. The CDR3 DNA reads as TGTGCCAGCAGCTCCCCGGGGGGCCGGATAGATACGCAGTATTTT. Encoded protein: CASSSPGGRIDTQYF.

This clonotype was counted only a few times. The CDR3 sequence: CASSSHLARTDTQYF. CDR3 in DNA: TGTGCCAGCAGTTCCCATCTAGCCCGCACAGATACGCAGTATTTT. The chain joins TRBV28 to TRBJ2-3, with a possible D match to TRBD2 (5 bases). This CDR3 has 15 residues. V shed 4 bases and J shed 1 base, with 12 bases lying between them. CDR1 MDHEN and CDR2 SYDVKM come from the germline V gene.

This clonotype was recorded many times. This sequence joins TRBV20-1 and TRBJ2-7; 8 bases map to TRBD1. Germline CDR1 DFQATT, CDR2 SNEGSKA (reference sequence). This CDR3 has 15 residues. The V segment lost 6 bases and the J segment 3 bases; nucleotides outside the gene matches: 13. The CDR3 nucleotides are TGCAGTGCGGAAACAGGGGGGAGTGGGTACTACGAGCAGTACTTC. It is translated as CSAETGGSGYYEQYF.

This clonotype was seen ten or more times. The J gene is TRBJ2-7, the V gene TRBV19, with D possibly being TRBD1 or TRBD2 (6 bases each). The CDR3 spans 16 residues. Germline assignment: CDR1 LNHDA and CDR2 SQIVND (reference sequence). Deletions cut 2 bases from V and 0 bases from J, with 14 bases between. CDR3 protein: CASSIRGQGSSYEQYF. CDR3 nucleotides: TGTGCCAGTAGTATACGGGGGCAGGGGAGCTCCTACGAGCAGTACTTC.

This clonotype was counted only a few times. J is TRBJ1-1 and V is TRBV7-2; no clear D. The CDR3 is 11 residues long. Germline V CDR1 and CDR2: SGHTA, FQGNSA. The V gene lost 5 bases and the J gene lost 3 bases, with 4 bases spanning the gap. CDR3 amino acids: CASSPYTEAFF. The CDR3 nucleotides are TGTGCCAGCAGCCCATACACTGAAGCTTTCTTT.

The V gene is TRBV20-1, the J gene TRBJ2-7, with 7 bases fitting TRBD2. The CDR3 has 11 residues. The ends lost 6 bases at V and 4 bases at J; junction bases unmatched: 3. The germline gives CDR1 DFQATT, CDR2 SNEGSKA (reference sequence). CDR3 amino acids: CSADSGYEQYF. As DNA, the CDR3 is TGCAGTGCCGATAGCGGGTACGAGCAGTACTTC.

There are many counts of this clonotype. This chain uses TRBV14 with TRBJ1-6; 7 bases align to TRBD1. Germline CDR1 is SGHDN and CDR2 is FVKESK. The CDR3 is 15 residues long. V lost 3 bases and J lost 7; bases outside the gene matches: 6. DNA for the CDR3: TGTGCCAGCAGCCAGAACAGGGGAGGCAATTCACCCCTCCACTTT. It is translated as CASSQNRGGNSPLHF.

This clonotype has more than one count but fewer than ten. The J gene is TRBJ2-7, the V gene TRBV5-1, with unresolved D. There are 14 residues in the CDR3. CDR1 is SGHRS and CDR2 is YFSETQ in the germline V gene. Trimming took 0 bases from V and 2 from J, leaving 9 bases between them. The DNA of the CDR3 is TGCGCCAGCAGCTTGGCCACGGAAACCTACGAGCAGTACTTC. Encoded protein: CASSLATETYEQYF.

The V and J genes are TRBV29-1 and TRBJ2-5; D is possibly TRBD1 (5 bases). Deletions cut 2 bases from V and 5 bases from J, with 15 bases between. The germline V gene encodes CDR1 SQVTM and CDR2 ANQGSEA. This CDR3 is 14 amino acids long. CDR3 amino acids: CSVEYPGRGETQYF. The CDR3 DNA sequence: TGCAGCGTTGAATATCCAGGGCGTGGGGAGACCCAGTACTTC.

In its sample, this clonotype was seen a few times. The rearrangement uses TRBV7-6 and TRBJ2-3, with 10 bases fitting TRBD2. The CDR3 runs 15 residues. V lost 4 bases to trimming and J lost 4 bases; unmatched junction nucleotides: 5. Germline CDR1 and CDR2: SGHVS and FNYEAQ. Here the CDR3 DNA reads TGTGCCAGCAGCTCTAGCGGGAGCTCCGCAGATACGCAGTATTTT. It specifies CASSSSGSSADTQYF.

This chain links TRBV27 with TRBJ2-3, with TRBD2 identical over 12 bases. The CDR3 runs to 15 residues. Trimming at V came to 5 bases and at J to 5 bases, leaving 5 bases not matched to a gene. Per the germline V gene, CDR1 is MNHEY and CDR2 is SMNVEV (reference sequence). The CDR3: CASSRKLAGGDTQYF. The DNA for the CDR3 is TGTGCCAGCAGTCGAAAACTAGCGGGAGGAGATACGCAGTATTTT.

In its sample, this clonotype was seen a few times. This sequence joins TRBV7-2 and TRBJ1-6, with D perhaps TRBD1 (6 bases). The CDR3 covers 15 residues. Germline V lookup: CDR1 SGHTA, CDR2 FQGNSA. V was shortened by 4 bases and J by 10 bases, with 17 bases between the two germline ends. The CDR3 sequence: CASSSGGGRGSPLHF. As DNA, the CDR3 is TGTGCCAGCAGCTCCGGGGGGGGCCGGGGATCACCCCTCCACTTT.

V is TRBV10-3 and J is TRBJ1-2; 9 nucleotides line up with TRBD1. Germline loops: CDR1 ENHRY, CDR2 SYGVKD. V shed 4 bases, J shed 5 bases, and the junction held 8 bases outside the gene matches. This CDR3 spans 15 amino acids. CDR3 in DNA: TGTGCCATCAGTGCTACAGGGGGCGAGTATTATGGCTACACCTTC. Its translation is CAISATGGEYYGYTF.

In this sample, this clonotype turned up many times. The chain carries TRBV5-5 and TRBJ2-2; TRBD2 might be the D (5 bases). CDR1 and CDR2 (germline): SGHKS, YYEKEE (reference sequence). The germline V and J ends were trimmed by 4 bases and 7 bases, with 8 bases remaining between them. This CDR3 is 12 amino acids long. The CDR3 loop reads CASSPRDGELFF. The DNA for the CDR3 is TGTGCCAGCAGCCCTCGGGACGGGGAGCTGTTTTTT.

The chain carries TRBV6-1 and TRBJ2-7; D might be TRBD2 (6 bases). V was cut by 5 bases and J by 3 bases, with 11 bases left in between. CDR3 length equals 13 residues. Looked up from germline, CDR1 is MNHNS and CDR2 is SASEGT. The CDR3 here is CASSPIGGYEQYF. CDR3 DNA: TGTGCCAGCAGTCCCATCGGGGGCTACGAGCAGTACTTC.

Concerning this clonotype itself: Since a much larger clone is just one base distant, this may be a read error. This chain joins TRBV11-2 and TRBJ2-1, with 8 bases matching TRBD1. This CDR3 is built from 14 residues. Germline CDR1 reads SGHAT; CDR2 reads FQNNGV. The CDR3 nucleotides read TGTGTCAGCAGCTTAGATCCGGACAGGGATGAGCAGTTCTTC. Encoded protein: CVSSLDPDRDEQFF.

The chain employs TRBV5-5 and TRBJ2-5; 7 bases fit TRBD2. The CDR3 covers 14 residues. CDR1 and CDR2 (germline): SGHKS, YYEKEE (reference sequence). Losses at the gene ends were 0 bases for V and 4 bases for J; bases not matched to a gene: 3. CDR3 DNA sequence: TGTGCCAGCAGCTTGGCCTCTAGCGGAGAGACCCAGTACTTC. It specifies CASSLASSGETQYF. The full variable domain, rest sourced from reference TRBV5-5 and TRBJ2-5, is DAGVTQSPTHLIKTRGQQVTLRCSPISGHKSVSWYQQVLGQGPQFIFQYYEKEERGRGNFPDRFSARQFPNYSSELNVNALLLGDSALYLCASSLASSGETQYFGPGTRLLVL.

About this clonotype: A read error is possible here, since a much larger clone lies one base away. This chain's CDR3 is CSATGQGPPQETQYF. Written as DNA, the CDR3 is TGCAGTGCTACGGGACAGGGGCCTCCCCAAGAGACCCAGTACTTC. The V and J genes are TRBV20-1 and TRBJ2-5, with 10 bases that match TRBD1. This CDR3 contains 15 residues. V shed 4 bases and J 1 base; nucleotides not matched to a gene: 6. Germline-derived CDR1 and CDR2 are DFQATT and SNEGSKA (reference sequence).

This clonotype was counted a few times. The CDR3 region is CASSLDRGAEAFF. CDR3 in DNA: TGCGCCAGCAGCTTGGACAGGGGAGCTGAAGCTTTCTTT. The J gene is TRBJ1-1, the V gene TRBV5-1, with 7 bases fitting TRBD1. From germline, CDR1 is SGHRS and CDR2 YFSETQ. V gave up 0 bases and J gave up 6 bases; unmatched junction bases: 2. CDR3 length equals 13 residues.

This clonotype was observed many times. The genes are TRBV7-9 and TRBJ2-3; D gene ambiguous. The CDR3 runs 12 residues. The V and J ends lost 3 bases and 1 base respectively, with 2 bases between them. Germline-derived CDR1 and CDR2 are SEHNR and FQNEAQ (reference sequence). The CDR3, as DNA: TGTGCCAGCAGCTTTGGCACAGATACGCAGTATTTT. This translates into CASSFGTDTQYF.

This clonotype was counted many times. V gene TRBV7-9 combines with J gene TRBJ1-2, with D possibly TRBD1 on 5 matching bases. The germline V gene has CDR1 SEHNR and CDR2 FQNEAQ (reference sequence). The CDR3 has 12 residues. V lost 5 bases and J lost 8, with 12 bases in between. CDR3 bases: TGTGCCAGCAGCCCCGGGACGGGGGGCTACACCTTC. It encodes CASSPGTGGYTF.

This chain joins TRBV6-1 and TRBJ1-1, with 12 bases that match TRBD1. The J segment lost 2 bases and the V segment lost 7 bases, leaving 8 bases of the junction unmatched. CDR1 and CDR2 (germline): MNHNS, SASEGT. This CDR3 has 16 residues. Here the CDR3 reads CASISRDRGPNTEAFF. CDR3 nucleotide sequence: TGTGCCAGCATCAGCCGGGACAGGGGGCCTAACACTGAAGCTTTCTTT.

This rearrangement joins TRBV10-3 to TRBJ1-1; unclear D gene. This CDR3 comprises 15 residues. V lost 4 bases to trimming and J lost 1 base, with 13 bases between them. Germline CDR1 is ENHRY and CDR2 is SYGVKD. The CDR3 here is CAISGIGRGNTEAFF. The CDR3 DNA follows: TGTGCCATCAGTGGAATAGGGCGGGGGAACACTGAAGCTTTCTTT.